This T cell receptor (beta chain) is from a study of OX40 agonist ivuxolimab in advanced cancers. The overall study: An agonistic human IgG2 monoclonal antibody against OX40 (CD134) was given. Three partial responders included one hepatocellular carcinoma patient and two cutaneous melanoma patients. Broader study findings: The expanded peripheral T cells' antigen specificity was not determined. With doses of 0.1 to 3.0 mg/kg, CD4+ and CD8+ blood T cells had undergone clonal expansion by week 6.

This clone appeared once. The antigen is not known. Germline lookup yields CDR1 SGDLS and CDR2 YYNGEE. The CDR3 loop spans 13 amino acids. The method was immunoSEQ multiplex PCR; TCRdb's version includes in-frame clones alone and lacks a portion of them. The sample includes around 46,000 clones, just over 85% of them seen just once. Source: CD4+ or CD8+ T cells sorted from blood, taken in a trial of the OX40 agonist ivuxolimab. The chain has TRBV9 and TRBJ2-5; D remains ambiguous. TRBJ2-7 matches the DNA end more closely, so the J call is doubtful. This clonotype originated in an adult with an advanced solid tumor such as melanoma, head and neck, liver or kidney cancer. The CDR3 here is CASSPSPDYEQYF. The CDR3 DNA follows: TGTGCCAGCAGCCCCTCCCCAGACTACGAGCAGTACTTC.